This TCR beta chain was documented in a study of cytotoxic CD8 clonotypes in ibrutinib-treated CLL. The trim removed 6 bases at V and 3 bases at J, leaving 3 bases unmatched. Germline loops: CDR1 MNHEY, CDR2 SMNVEV (reference sequence). There are 14 residues in the CDR3. Turning to this clone: The antigen is undetermined.

TCRdb's table, derived via immunoSEQ multiplex PCR, lists solely in-frame clones and lacks some. The sample contains some 81,000 clones, around 79% of which appear only once. The study, taken as a whole, reports: Baseline values of clonality outstripped age-matched healthy donors and followed circulating CD8+ T-cell counts. Before falling back toward baseline at progression, clonality had risen at the time of ibrutinib response. Sampling time points were not equivalent between sustained-remission and progressing patients.

The J gene is TRBJ2-7, the V gene TRBV27, with 12 positions matching TRBD2. The sequence derives from a human donor with chronic lymphocytic leukemia. The sample consisted of PBMCs, taken after 12 months of ibrutinib treatment. The CDR3: CASSPTSGGYEQYF. CDR3 coding DNA: TGTGCCAGCAGCCCGACTAGCGGGGGCTACGAGCAGTACTTC.